The 10 T cell receptor beta chains presented below share a single source sample, sequenced in a study of blood T cell repertoires in COVID-19. Sequencing was performed with immunoSEQ multiplex PCR; in TCRdb, only in-frame clones are kept and a portion is missing. The sample carries some 60,000 clones, around four fifths recorded once. Material for sequencing was peripheral blood. These TCRs come from an elderly woman with acute or convalescent COVID-19.

The chain combines TRBV15 with TRBJ2-3; 9 bases align to TRBD1. The CDR3 runs to 14 residues. The V segment lost 1 base and the J segment 9 bases; nucleotides outside the gene matches: 5. Germline V gene lookup returns CDR1 LNHNV and CDR2 YYDKDF (reference sequence). The CDR3 coding sequence is TGTGCCACCAGCAGAGGACAGGGGGTTCGGACGCAGTATTTT. Its translation: CATSRGQGVRTQYF. The variable domain in full, with the rest retrieved from reference TRBV15 and TRBJ2-3, is DAMVIQNPRYQVTQFGKPVTLSCSQTLNHNVMYWYQQKSSQAPKLLFHYYDKDFNNEADTPDNFQSRRPNTSFCFLDIRSPGLGDTAMYLCATSRGQGVRTQYFGPGTRLTVL.

This clone appeared a single time. This rearrangement joins TRBV28 to TRBJ2-2; a possible D gene is TRBD2 (6 bases). The CDR3 loop spans 14 amino acids. V shed 7 bases and J shed 2 bases, with 11 bases lying between them. Germline CDR1 reads MDHEN; CDR2 reads SYDVKM. The chain's CDR3 is CASTGGTNTGELFF. CDR3 nucleotides: TGTGCCAGCACTGGAGGGACTAACACCGGGGAGCTGTTTTTT.

The rearrangement links TRBV7-2 to TRBJ2-1; D is perhaps TRBD1 (6 bases). The V end was cut by 1 base, the J end by 5 bases, with 15 bases between. CDR1 and CDR2 from the germline V gene are SGHTA and FQGNSA. CDR3 length: 16 residues. The CDR3: CASSLETRQVNNEQFF. DNA of the CDR3: TGTGCCAGCAGCTTAGAGACAAGACAGGTTAACAATGAGCAGTTCTTC.

The rearrangement links TRBV16 to TRBJ2-1; TRBD2 matches at 12 bases. This CDR3 is 14 amino acids long. CDR1 is KGHSY, CDR2 FQNENV, per germline. V gave up 8 bases and J gave up 15 bases; unmatched junction bases: 14. DNA for the CDR3: TGTGCCAGCGAACCTACTAGCGGGAGGAATGAGGGGTTCTTC. Translating gives CASEPTSGRNEGFF. The whole variable domain, remainder taken from reference TRBV16 and TRBJ2-1, is GEEVAQTPKHLVRGEGQKAKLYCAPIKGHSYVFWYQQVLKNEFKFLISFQNENVFDETGMPKERFSAKCLPNSPCSLEIQATKLEDSAVYFCASEPTSGRNEGFFGPGTRLTVL.

V usage is TRBV28 and J usage is TRBJ2-7; TRBD2 agrees at 9 bases. V lost 6 bases to trimming and J lost 2 bases; unmatched junction nucleotides: 5. This CDR3 is built from 14 residues. From germline, CDR1 is MDHEN and CDR2 SYDVKM. The CDR3, as DNA: TGTGCCAGCAGGCGGGGGGGCCCCCCCTACGAGCAGTACTTC. Amino acid sequence: CASRRGGPPYEQYF.

J is TRBJ1-2 and V is TRBV14; 7 bases align to TRBD1. This CDR3 contains 15 residues. The germline V gene has CDR1 SGHDN and CDR2 FVKESK. Trimming took 0 bases from V and 7 from J; bases not matched to a gene: 8. CDR3 protein: CASSQDLFPGGGYTF. The CDR3 coding sequence is TGTGCCAGCAGCCAAGACCTGTTCCCAGGGGGTGGCTACACCTTC. Filled out from reference TRBV14 and TRBJ1-2, the complete variable domain reads EAGVTQFPSHSVIEKGQTVTLRCDPISGHDNLYWYRRVMGKEIKFLLHFVKESKQDESGMPNNRFLAERTGGTYSTLKVQPAELEDSGVYFCASSQDLFPGGGYTFGSGTRLTVV.

Only a few counts were recorded for this clone. J is TRBJ1-1 and V is TRBV4-2; D is possibly TRBD1 (6 bases). V was trimmed by 0 bases and J by 6 bases, leaving 11 bases between them. Germline V lookup: CDR1 LGHNA, CDR2 YNFKEQ. The CDR3 is made up of 14 amino acids. CDR3 sequence (DNA): TGTGCCAGCAGCCAAGATCTCAACAGGGCTGAAGCTTTCTTT. Its translation is CASSQDLNRAEAFF.

This chain uses TRBV9 with TRBJ2-1; TRBD1 agrees at 8 bases. The CDR3 is 14 residues long. Germline CDR1 reads SGDLS; CDR2 reads YYNGEE. V lost 4 bases to trimming and J lost 7 bases; unmatched junction nucleotides: 7. CDR3 region: CASSTRQGFNEQFF. The CDR3, as DNA: TGTGCCAGCAGCACCCGACAGGGGTTTAATGAGCAGTTCTTC.

This clone was picked up one time. The rearrangement links TRBV6-2 or TRBV6-3 to TRBJ2-7; a possible D gene is TRBD1 (5 bases). Germline values: CDR1 MNHEY, CDR2 SVGEGT. The CDR3 spans 17 residues. V lost 5 bases and J lost 0, with 20 bases in between. CDR3 protein: CASSPQGFGPRSYEQYF. Here the CDR3 DNA reads TGTGCCAGCAGTCCGCAGGGATTCGGCCCCCGCTCCTACGAGCAGTACTTC.

The rearrangement joins TRBV11-2 to TRBJ1-1; 7 bases line up with TRBD1. The V and J ends lost 5 bases and 4 bases, in that order; junction bases with no gene match: 4. CDR3 length equals 13 residues. From germline, CDR1 is SGHAT and CDR2 FQNNGV. The CDR3 nucleotides are TGTGCCAGCAGCACGAGACAGGGCACTGAAGCTTTCTTT. It encodes CASSTRQGTEAFF.